Given below is one TCR beta chain in context. Its antigen is as yet unknown. This CDR3 contains 14 residues. Germline V gene sequence: CDR1 MNHNS, CDR2 SASEGT. The V and J ends lost 7 bases and 0 bases respectively, with 11 bases between them. Sample time point: 2015-2016 season, pre-vaccination. The sample belongs to a study of follicular helper T cells after annual influenza vaccination. Method: immunoSEQ multiplex PCR; TCRdb's copy keeps in-frame clones and lacks some. Here the sample spans around 10,000 clones, 81% being singletons. General study results and limits: ICOS+CD38+ cTfh clonality tracked population frequency, and its change tracked circulating plasmablast change. Yearly vaccinations repeatedly recalled conserved clonotypes in ICOS+CD38+ cTfh. Day 7 ICOS+CD38+ clones were most often found later in ICOS-CD38- cTfh cells.

This sample comprised CXCR5+ CD38- circulating T follicular helper cells from blood, obtained on the day of influenza vaccination. Subset described: circulating Tfh, non-naive CD4+CXCR5+PD-1+ (ICOS+CD38+ or ICOS-CD38-). The TCR originated in an adult who received the influenza vaccine. V and J are TRBV6-1 and TRBJ2-3; TRBD2 is a possible D gene (6 bases). The CDR3 is CASMEAGSTDTQYF. Written as DNA, the CDR3 is TGTGCCAGCATGGAGGCGGGAAGCACAGATACGCAGTATTTT.